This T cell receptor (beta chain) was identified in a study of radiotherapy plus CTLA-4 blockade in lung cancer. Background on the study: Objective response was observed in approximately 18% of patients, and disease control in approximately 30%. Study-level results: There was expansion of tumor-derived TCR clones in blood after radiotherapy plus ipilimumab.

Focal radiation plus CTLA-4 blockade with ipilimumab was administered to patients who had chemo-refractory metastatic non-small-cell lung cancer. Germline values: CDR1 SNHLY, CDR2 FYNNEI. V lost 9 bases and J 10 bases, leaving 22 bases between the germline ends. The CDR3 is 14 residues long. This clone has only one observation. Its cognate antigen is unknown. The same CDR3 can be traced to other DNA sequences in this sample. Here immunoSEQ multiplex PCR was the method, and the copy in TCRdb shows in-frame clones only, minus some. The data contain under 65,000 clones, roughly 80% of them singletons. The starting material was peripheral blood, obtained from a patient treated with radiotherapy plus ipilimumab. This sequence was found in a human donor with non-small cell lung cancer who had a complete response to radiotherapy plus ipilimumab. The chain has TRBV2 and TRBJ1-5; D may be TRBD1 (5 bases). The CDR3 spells CARGGVSAREPQHF. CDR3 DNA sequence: TGTGCCAGGGGGGGGGTTAGTGCGCGGGAACCCCAGCATTTT.